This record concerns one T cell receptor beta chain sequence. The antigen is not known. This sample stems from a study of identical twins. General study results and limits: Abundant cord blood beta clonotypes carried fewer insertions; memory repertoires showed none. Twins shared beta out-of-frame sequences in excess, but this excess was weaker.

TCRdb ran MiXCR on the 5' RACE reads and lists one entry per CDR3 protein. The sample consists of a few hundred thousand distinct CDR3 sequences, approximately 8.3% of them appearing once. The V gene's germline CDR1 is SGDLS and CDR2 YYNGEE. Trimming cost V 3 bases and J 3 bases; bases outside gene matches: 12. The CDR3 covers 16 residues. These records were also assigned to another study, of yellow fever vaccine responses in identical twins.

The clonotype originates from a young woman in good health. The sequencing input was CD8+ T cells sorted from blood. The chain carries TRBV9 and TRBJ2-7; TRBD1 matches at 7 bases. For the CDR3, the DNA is TGTGCCAGCAGCGCCGGACAGGACCCGAGGGGCTACGAGCAGTACTTC. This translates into CASSAGQDPRGYEQYF.